This is a list of T cell receptor beta chains from one sample in a study of T cells in Graves' hyperthyroidism and ophthalmopathy. TCRdb called the multiplex PCR reads again in MiXCR, with one record for every CDR3 protein. The sample includes about 770,000 distinct CDR3 sequences, over 15% of them seen just once. Specimen: blood. These receptor sequences come from a woman aged 45-65 years with Graves' hyperthyroidism that later progressed to Graves' ophthalmopathy. Each CDR3 is given with its conserved first and last residue. D genes are given only for firm matches. Clone size is given for some rows only: seen once, a few or many times, or a class if the clone is expanded.

abundance: few; d_gene: TRBD2; j_gene: TRBJ2-1; v_gene: TRBV15; CDR3aa: CATSRASGGTNEQFF; CDR3nt: TGTGCCACCAGCAGAGCTAGCGGGGGGACCAATGAGCAGTTCTTC
abundance: -; d_gene: -; j_gene: TRBJ2-1; v_gene: TRBV19; CDR3aa: CASSIPRAYLGNEQFF; CDR3nt: TGTGCCAGTAGTATCCCACGGGCCTATCTGGGCAATGAGCAGTTCTTC
abundance: few; d_gene: TRBD1; j_gene: TRBJ1-3; v_gene: TRBV6-1; CDR3aa: CASSATGTGGVGNTIYF; CDR3nt: TGTGCCAGCAGTGCAACCGGGACAGGGGGAGTTGGAAACACCATATATTTT
abundance: -; d_gene: -; j_gene: TRBJ2-7; v_gene: TRBV5-4; CDR3aa: CASSLGHGSYEQYF; CDR3nt: TGTGCCAGCAGCTTGGGACACGGCTCCTACGAGCAGTACTTC
abundance: many; d_gene: -; j_gene: TRBJ2-4; v_gene: TRBV6-2/TRBV6-3; CDR3aa: CASSPDPRNIAYF; CDR3nt: TGTGCCAGCAGTCCCGACCCGAGGAACATAGCGTACTTC
abundance: many; d_gene: -; j_gene: TRBJ2-3; v_gene: TRBV20-1; CDR3aa: CSARAQGIRADTQYF; CDR3nt: TGCAGTGCTAGGGCCCAGGGTATACGGGCAGATACGCAGTATTTT
abundance: many; d_gene: -; j_gene: TRBJ2-7; v_gene: TRBV7-8; CDR3aa: CASSSLDPGRGGYEQYF; CDR3nt: TGTGCCAGCAGCTCGCTGGACCCTGGTAGGGGTGGCTACGAGCAGTACTTC
abundance: -; d_gene: -; j_gene: TRBJ2-4; v_gene: TRBV5-1; CDR3aa: CASSLAGLEGNIQYF; CDR3nt: TGCGCCAGCAGCTTGGCCGGCCTAGAGGGGAACATTCAGTACTTC
abundance: few; d_gene: -; j_gene: TRBJ2-7; v_gene: TRBV12-3/TRBV12-4; CDR3aa: CASATSSETAYEQYF; CDR3nt: TGTGCCAGCGCAACAAGCTCGGAGACAGCCTACGAGCAGTACTTC
abundance: many; d_gene: TRBD2; j_gene: TRBJ2-1; v_gene: TRBV15; CDR3aa: CATSSTRGECYNEQFF; CDR3nt: TGTGCCACCAGCTCCACCCGGGGGGAGTGCTACAATGAGCAGTTCTTC
abundance: few; d_gene: TRBD1; j_gene: TRBJ1-2; v_gene: TRBV6-1; CDR3aa: CASNPTGQGGGYTF; CDR3nt: TGTGCCAGCAATCCGACCGGACAGGGCGGGGGCTACACCTTC
abundance: few; d_gene: TRBD1; j_gene: TRBJ1-1; v_gene: TRBV27; CDR3aa: CASSTTGAEAFF; CDR3nt: TGTGCCAGCAGTACGACAGGGGCTGAAGCTTTCTTT
abundance: many; d_gene: -; j_gene: TRBJ1-1; v_gene: TRBV5-5; CDR3aa: CASSLGGTATEAFF; CDR3nt: TGTGCCAGCAGCCTGGGTGGGACGGCCACTGAAGCTTTCTTT
abundance: many; d_gene: -; j_gene: TRBJ2-1; v_gene: TRBV7-8; CDR3aa: CASSQSGGIYNEQFF; CDR3nt: TGTGCCAGCAGCCAAAGCGGCGGCATATACAATGAGCAGTTCTTC
abundance: many; d_gene: -; j_gene: TRBJ2-3; v_gene: TRBV12-3/TRBV12-4; CDR3aa: CASSNKDTQYF; CDR3nt: TGTGCCAGCTCGAATAAGGATACGCAGTATTTT
abundance: few; d_gene: -; j_gene: TRBJ2-7; v_gene: TRBV6-1; CDR3aa: CASASLLAGPYEQYF; CDR3nt: TGTGCCAGCGCCAGTCTCCTGGCAGGGCCCTACGAGCAGTACTTC
abundance: -; d_gene: -; j_gene: TRBJ1-2; v_gene: TRBV10-3; CDR3aa: CAITGGFAFGYTF; CDR3nt: TGTGCCATCACGGGAGGTTTCGCCTTTGGCTACACCTTC
abundance: many; d_gene: TRBD1; j_gene: TRBJ1-2; v_gene: TRBV3-1; CDR3aa: CASSQGQGGYTF; CDR3nt: TGTGCCAGCAGCCAAGGACAGGGAGGCTACACCTTC
abundance: -; d_gene: TRBD1; j_gene: TRBJ2-1; v_gene: TRBV11-3; CDR3aa: CASSPSGDRGYNEQFF; CDR3nt: TGTGCCAGCAGCCCGTCCGGGGACAGGGGCTACAATGAGCAGTTCTTC
abundance: many; d_gene: TRBD1; j_gene: TRBJ2-1; v_gene: TRBV11-2; CDR3aa: CASSRLRGQGPNEQFF; CDR3nt: TGTGCCAGCAGCCGTCTTCGGGGACAGGGACCCAATGAGCAGTTCTTC
abundance: many; d_gene: -; j_gene: TRBJ1-1; v_gene: TRBV2; CDR3aa: CASDGWNRDGERVKAFF; CDR3nt: TGTGCCAGCGACGGGTGGAACCGGGACGGAGAAAGAGTAAAAGCTTTCTTT
abundance: many; d_gene: TRBD1; j_gene: TRBJ1-5; v_gene: TRBV12-3/TRBV12-4; CDR3aa: CATTDRDNQPQHF; CDR3nt: TGTGCCACGACGGACAGGGACAATCAGCCCCAGCATTTT
abundance: many; d_gene: -; j_gene: TRBJ1-1; v_gene: TRBV11-2; CDR3aa: CASRRIGATEAFF; CDR3nt: TGTGCCAGCAGGAGAATAGGTGCCACTGAAGCTTTCTTT
abundance: few; d_gene: TRBD2; j_gene: TRBJ2-2; v_gene: TRBV20-1; CDR3aa: CSAIAGGPLAGELFF; CDR3nt: TGCAGTGCTATAGCGGGGGGGCCTTTAGCCGGGGAGCTGTTTTTT
abundance: many; d_gene: -; j_gene: TRBJ1-6; v_gene: TRBV11-2; CDR3aa: CASYLEGSSYNSPLHF; CDR3nt: TGTGCCAGCTATTTGGAGGGGAGCTCCTATAATTCACCCCTCCACTTT
abundance: few; d_gene: -; j_gene: TRBJ1-3; v_gene: TRBV5-6; CDR3aa: CASSLVLSSGNTIYF; CDR3nt: TGTGCCAGCAGCTTGGTACTCTCCTCTGGAAACACCATATATTTT
abundance: -; d_gene: -; j_gene: TRBJ1-1; v_gene: TRBV12-5; CDR3aa: CASGLPSRGTEAFF; CDR3nt: TGTGCTAGTGGTTTGCCTAGCAGGGGAACTGAAGCTTTCTTT
abundance: few; d_gene: TRBD1; j_gene: TRBJ2-1; v_gene: TRBV2; CDR3aa: CASTLDRGLDEQFF; CDR3nt: TGTGCCAGCACCTTGGACAGGGGGCTAGATGAGCAGTTCTTC
abundance: -; d_gene: TRBD2; j_gene: TRBJ2-3; v_gene: TRBV5-1; CDR3aa: CASSSPGTSGGPLTDTQYF; CDR3nt: TGCGCCAGCAGCTCACCCGGGACTAGCGGGGGACCACTCACAGATACGCAGTATTTT
abundance: many; d_gene: -; j_gene: TRBJ1-1; v_gene: TRBV18; CDR3aa: CASSPGSARGTEAFF; CDR3nt: TGTGCCAGCTCACCAGGATCGGCCAGGGGAACTGAAGCTTTCTTT
abundance: few; d_gene: -; j_gene: TRBJ2-2; v_gene: TRBV6-4; CDR3aa: CASSTGERPGELFF; CDR3nt: TGTGCCAGCAGTACTGGGGAACGACCCGGGGAGCTGTTTTTT
abundance: many; d_gene: TRBD1; j_gene: TRBJ1-1; v_gene: TRBV7-9; CDR3aa: CASSSGQGVAAFF; CDR3nt: TGTGCCAGCAGCTCCGGACAGGGTGTCGCGGCTTTCTTT
abundance: -; d_gene: TRBD1; j_gene: TRBJ2-1; v_gene: TRBV20-1; CDR3aa: CSARDLAGGNEQFF; CDR3nt: TGCAGTGCTAGAGATCTGGCAGGGGGCAATGAGCAGTTCTTC
abundance: once; d_gene: -; j_gene: TRBJ1-2; v_gene: TRBV4-1; CDR3aa: CASSQVDRNANYGYTF; CDR3nt: TGCGCCAGCAGCCAAGTGGACAGAAATGCTAACTATGGCTACACCTTC
abundance: many; d_gene: -; j_gene: TRBJ1-1; v_gene: TRBV20-1; CDR3aa: CSAREGPGKAFF; CDR3nt: TGCAGTGCTAGAGAGGGACCGGGGAAAGCTTTCTTT
abundance: many; d_gene: -; j_gene: TRBJ1-4; v_gene: TRBV6-6; CDR3aa: CASSYSRGMEEKLFF; CDR3nt: TGTGCCAGCAGTTACTCGAGGGGGATGGAGGAAAAACTGTTTTTT
abundance: many; d_gene: TRBD1; j_gene: TRBJ2-1; v_gene: TRBV11-3; CDR3aa: CASSSRQGVHEQFF; CDR3nt: TGTGCCAGCAGCTCCAGACAGGGGGTCCATGAGCAGTTCTTC
abundance: few; d_gene: -; j_gene: TRBJ1-4; v_gene: TRBV20-1; CDR3aa: CSATTPGLNEKLFF; CDR3nt: TGCAGTGCAACAACCCCGGGACTTAATGAAAAACTGTTTTTT
abundance: -; d_gene: -; j_gene: TRBJ2-2; v_gene: TRBV19; CDR3aa: CASRRDNRPGELFF; CDR3nt: TGTGCCAGTAGGCGGGACAATCGGCCCGGGGAGCTGTTTTTT
abundance: few; d_gene: TRBD2; j_gene: TRBJ2-3; v_gene: TRBV3-1; CDR3aa: CASSQASGGGPDTQYF; CDR3nt: TGTGCCAGCAGCCAAGCATCGGGGGGGGGCCCAGATACGCAGTATTTT
abundance: few; d_gene: -; j_gene: TRBJ2-3; v_gene: TRBV20-1; CDR3aa: CSAREGGLNTQYF; CDR3nt: TGCAGTGCTAGAGAGGGGGGCCTCAATACGCAGTATTTT
abundance: few; d_gene: TRBD2; j_gene: TRBJ2-1; v_gene: TRBV5-1; CDR3aa: CASRFTSGPDNEQFF; CDR3nt: TGCGCCAGCAGATTTACTAGCGGGCCGGACAATGAGCAGTTCTTC
abundance: many; d_gene: TRBD2; j_gene: TRBJ2-1; v_gene: TRBV19; CDR3aa: CASSPLAGGQYNEQFF; CDR3nt: TGTGCCAGTAGTCCCCTAGCGGGGGGGCAATACAATGAGCAGTTCTTC
abundance: many; d_gene: TRBD2; j_gene: TRBJ2-3; v_gene: TRBV20-1; CDR3aa: CSARAGGQVDTQYF; CDR3nt: TGCAGTGCACGAGCGGGGGGGCAGGTAGATACGCAGTATTTT
abundance: -; d_gene: TRBD2; j_gene: TRBJ2-1; v_gene: TRBV14; CDR3aa: CASSQVGGGTYNEQFF; CDR3nt: TGTGCCAGCAGCCAAGTCGGCGGGGGGACATACAATGAGCAGTTCTTC
abundance: many; d_gene: TRBD1; j_gene: TRBJ2-5; v_gene: TRBV28; CDR3aa: CASRPQGARQETQYF; CDR3nt: TGTGCCAGCAGACCCCAGGGGGCGCGCCAAGAGACCCAGTACTTC
abundance: few; d_gene: TRBD1; j_gene: TRBJ2-1; v_gene: TRBV24-1; CDR3aa: CATMEGGKVGSYNEQFF; CDR3nt: TGTGCCACCATGGAAGGGGGCAAGGTTGGGTCCTACAATGAGCAGTTCTTC
abundance: few; d_gene: TRBD1; j_gene: TRBJ2-4; v_gene: TRBV2; CDR3aa: CASLSPGQFKNIQYF; CDR3nt: TGTGCCAGCTTGAGCCCGGGACAGTTTAAAAACATTCAGTACTTC
abundance: -; d_gene: -; j_gene: TRBJ2-2; v_gene: TRBV19; CDR3aa: CASTQDHVAGELFF; CDR3nt: TGTGCCAGTACCCAGGACCACGTCGCCGGGGAGCTGTTTTTT
abundance: few; d_gene: TRBD2; j_gene: TRBJ2-5; v_gene: TRBV6-2/TRBV6-3; CDR3aa: CASSYRGGDQETQYF; CDR3nt: TGTGCCAGCAGTTACCGGGGGGGGGACCAAGAGACCCAGTACTTC
abundance: many; d_gene: -; j_gene: TRBJ1-1; v_gene: TRBV10-3; CDR3aa: CAISVGGLNTEAFF; CDR3nt: TGTGCCATCAGTGTTGGCGGTTTGAACACTGAAGCTTTCTTT
abundance: -; d_gene: TRBD1; j_gene: TRBJ1-1; v_gene: TRBV4-2; CDR3aa: CASSPGTERTAFF; CDR3nt: TGTGCCAGCAGCCCTGGGACAGAAAGGACAGCTTTCTTT
abundance: -; d_gene: TRBD2; j_gene: TRBJ2-7; v_gene: TRBV6-1; CDR3aa: CASSYRTSGISYEQYF; CDR3nt: TGTGCCAGCAGCTATCGGACTAGCGGGATCTCCTACGAGCAGTACTTC
abundance: few; d_gene: TRBD2; j_gene: TRBJ2-7; v_gene: TRBV11-2; CDR3aa: CASSPGLAGGSYEQYF; CDR3nt: TGTGCCAGCAGCCCGGGACTAGCGGGGGGATCCTACGAGCAGTACTTC
abundance: -; d_gene: -; j_gene: TRBJ1-6; v_gene: TRBV11-2; CDR3aa: CASSMGSSYNSPLHF; CDR3nt: TGTGCCAGCAGCATGGGTAGCTCCTATAATTCACCCCTCCACTTT